The 30 T cell receptor beta chains below all came from one sample that was sequenced in a study of blood T cell repertoires in COVID-19. Method: immunoSEQ multiplex PCR; TCRdb's copy keeps in-frame clones and lacks some. The table lists about 670,000 clones, 85% to 90% of them singletons. Sequencing was performed on peripheral blood. The source is a young woman with acute or convalescent COVID-19.

The chain links TRBV7-2 to TRBJ2-1; no clear D. Germline CDR1 is SGHTA and CDR2 is FQGNSA. The CDR3 has 14 residues. Trimming removed 4 bases at V and 0 bases at J, with 7 bases between. The CDR3 nucleotides read TGTGCCAGCAGCTCCCCCAGCTCCTACAATGAGCAGTTCTTC. Its protein product is CASSSPSSYNEQFF.

The chain links TRBV3-1 (or the pseudogene TRBV3-2) to TRBJ1-1; D may be TRBD1 (6 bases). The V end lost 6 bases, the J end lost 3 bases, and 8 bases lay between the germline ends. The CDR3 covers 12 residues. Germline values: CDR1 LGHDT, CDR2 YNNKEL (reference sequence). This chain's CDR3 is CASRNRDTEAFF. The CDR3 DNA is TGTGCCAGCAGGAACAGGGACACTGAAGCTTTCTTT.

V usage is TRBV7-2 and J usage is TRBJ2-5, with 8 bases aligning to TRBD2. The CDR3 is 12 amino acids. The trim removed 7 bases at V and 5 bases at J, leaving 3 bases unmatched. Germline CDR1 and CDR2: SGHTA and FQGNSA. CDR3 coding DNA: TGTGCCAGCACCCCGGGGGGGGAGACCCAGTACTTC. Residues: CASTPGGETQYF. Together with reference TRBV7-2 and TRBJ2-5, the CDR3 gives the full variable domain: GAGVSQSPSNKVTEKGKDVELRCDPISGHTALYWYRQSLGQGLEFLIYFQGNSAPDKSGLPSDRFSAERTGGSVSTLTIQRTQQEDSAVYLCASTPGGETQYFGPGTRLLVL.

CDR3 coding DNA: TGTGCCTGGAGTGTTCCCCCACGGGACAGGGGGAACCCTAACTATGGCTACACCTTC. This encodes CAWSVPPRDRGNPNYGYTF. The rearrangement links TRBV30 to TRBJ1-2; 11 nucleotides agree with TRBD1. The germline V gene has CDR1 GTSNPN and CDR2 SVGIG (reference sequence). The J segment lost 0 bases and the V segment lost 0 bases, leaving 12 bases of the junction unmatched. The CDR3 is 19 residues long.

This clone was seen only once. The J gene is TRBJ2-4, the V gene TRBV19, with D possibly matching TRBD1 (5 bases). The CDR3 contains 15 residues. Per the germline V gene, CDR1 is LNHDA and CDR2 is SQIVND (reference sequence). Trimming left V 8 bases short and J 0 bases short, with 14 bases between. The CDR3 reads CASQTGLLAKNIQYF. The CDR3 DNA sequence: TGTGCCAGTCAAACAGGCCTTCTAGCCAAAAACATTCAGTACTTC.

The chain joins TRBV18 to TRBJ1-2; 9 nucleotides match TRBD1. The ends lost 3 bases at V and 9 bases at J; junction bases unmatched: 11. This CDR3 has 15 amino acids. Looked up from germline, CDR1 is KGHSH and CDR2 is LQKENI. CDR3 nucleotide sequence: TGTGCCAGCTCACCCACAGGGGGCCCTCGGGTGAGCTACACCTTC. It translates to CASSPTGGPRVSYTF.

The gene calls are TRBV6-5 and TRBJ2-7, with 8 bases that match TRBD1. V shed 6 bases, J shed 2 bases, and the junction held 6 bases outside the gene matches. This CDR3 spans 14 amino acids. Germline V CDR1 and CDR2: MNHEY, SVGAGI. The CDR3 bases are TGTGCCAGCAGGAACAGGGGGAGCCCCTACGAGCAGTACTTC. It encodes CASRNRGSPYEQYF.

This clone has just a few counts. The chain has TRBV28 and TRBJ1-1; D is uncertain. The V gene's germline CDR1 is MDHEN and CDR2 SYDVKM. The CDR3 loop spans 13 amino acids. V shed 2 bases and J shed 1 base, with 5 bases lying between them. As DNA, the CDR3 is TGTGCCAGCAGTTTACAGGAGAACACTGAAGCTTTCTTT. This translates into CASSLQENTEAFF.

The chain is built from TRBV27 and TRBJ2-3; 8 nucleotides match TRBD1. The germline gives CDR1 MNHEY, CDR2 SMNVEV (reference sequence). The CDR3 covers 14 residues. V lost 5 bases to trimming and J lost 1 base; unmatched junction nucleotides: 2. CDR3 nucleotide sequence: TGTGCCAGCAGTCCGGACAGGGGCACAGATACGCAGTATTTT. Encoded protein: CASSPDRGTDTQYF.

This clone was counted between two and nine times. At the DNA level, this CDR3 is encoded by other sequences in the same sample as well. J is TRBJ2-7 and V is TRBV9; the match to TRBD1 covers 11 bases. CDR3 length: 14 amino acids. Per germline, CDR1 SGDLS and CDR2 YYNGEE. J gave up 4 bases and V 0 bases, and 0 bases lay outside the gene matches. CDR3: CASSVGDRGYEQYF. Written as DNA, the CDR3 is TGTGCCAGCAGCGTAGGGGACAGGGGGTACGAGCAGTACTTC.

The chain joins TRBV5-4 to TRBJ2-2; D uncertain. CDR3 length equals 14 residues. The germline gives CDR1 SGHNT, CDR2 YYREEE (reference sequence). Trimming shortened V by 5 bases and J by 4 bases, and 12 bases separated the two germline ends. CDR3 sequence reads: CASSITRSTGELFF. The DNA for the CDR3 is TGTGCCAGCAGTATAACCAGGTCCACCGGGGAGCTGTTTTTT.

J is TRBJ1-3 and V is TRBV6-5, with a weak D call TRBD1 (5 bases). Germline V gene data show CDR1 as MNHEY and CDR2 as SVGAGI. The CDR3 length is 15 residues. Trimming took off 6 bases at V and 0 bases at J, with 12 bases between the two ends. CDR3 protein: CASRRQRGSGNTIYF. In DNA form, the CDR3 reads TGTGCCAGCAGACGACAGCGCGGCTCTGGAAACACCATATATTTT.

This clone was counted once. The chain carries TRBV5-1 and TRBJ1-1, with D possibly matching TRBD1 (6 bases). Between the trimmed V and J ends, which lost 2 bases and 3 bases, there was a span of 11 bases. The CDR3 has 14 amino acids. Germline loops: CDR1 SGHRS, CDR2 YFSETQ. The CDR3 sequence: CASSFRGGDTEAFF. The CDR3 region has the DNA TGCGCCAGCAGCTTCAGGGGAGGGGACACTGAAGCTTTCTTT.

Comment on this clone: This sample includes further DNA sequences coding for the same CDR3. The chain recombines TRBV7-9 with TRBJ1-1; D may be TRBD1 (6 bases). The CDR3 totals 14 residues. The germline V and J ends were trimmed by 5 bases and 11 bases, with 21 bases remaining between them. CDR1 SEHNR and CDR2 FQNEAQ come from the germline V gene (reference sequence). CDR3: CASSLRGGDTEAFF. CDR3 sequence (DNA): TGTGCCAGCAGCCTTCGGGGGGGGGACACGGAGGCTTTCTTT.

J is TRBJ2-3 and V is TRBV24-1; TRBD2 matches 9 bases. CDR3 length: 18 residues. The V gene end was trimmed by 3 bases and the J gene end by 2 bases; junction bases not matched to a gene: 11. From germline, CDR1 is KGHDR and CDR2 SFDVKD. The CDR3 region has the DNA TGTGCCACCAGTGATCCCGAGGGCGGGGGGGCACACACAGATACGCAGTATTTT. It encodes CATSDPEGGGAHTDTQYF.

The genes are TRBV3-1 (or the pseudogene TRBV3-2) and TRBJ1-2; TRBD1 is a possible D gene (5 bases). V lost 4 bases and J 4 bases, leaving 16 bases between the germline ends. The V gene's germline CDR1 is LGHDT and CDR2 YNNKEL (reference sequence). The length of the CDR3 is 15 residues. CDR3 DNA: TGTGCCAGCAGCCCAATCGTATGGGGGGGCTATGGCTACACCTTC. Its translation: CASSPIVWGGYGYTF.

The chain links TRBV7-8 to TRBJ1-2; D unclear. CDR1 is SGHVS and CDR2 is FQNEAQ in the germline V gene. V was trimmed by 5 bases and J by 2 bases, leaving 9 bases between them. This CDR3 region has 13 residues. CDR3 in amino acids: CASSLNRNYGYTF. The CDR3 DNA is TGTGCCAGCAGCCTTAATCGGAACTATGGCTACACCTTC.

V and J are TRBV29-1 and TRBJ1-1; 7 nucleotides line up with TRBD1. V was clipped by 7 bases and J by 6 bases; unmatched bases: 8. This CDR3 is built from 12 residues. Germline V gene lookup returns CDR1 SQVTM and CDR2 ANQGSEA. The CDR3, as DNA: TGCAGCGCCTCGACAGGGTACGCTGAAGCTTTCTTT. Encoded protein: CSASTGYAEAFF.

The chain uses TRBV5-1 and TRBJ1-2; possible D gene TRBD1, 6 bases. V shed 4 bases and J shed 0 bases, with 13 bases lying between them. Germline V gene sequence: CDR1 SGHRS, CDR2 YFSETQ. The CDR3 contains 15 residues. The CDR3 sequence is CASSENRVSNYGYTF. CDR3 coding DNA: TGCGCCAGCAGCGAAAACAGGGTCTCTAACTATGGCTACACCTTC.

The CDR3: CASSQHGGIRYGYTF. In nucleotides, the CDR3 is TGTGCCAGCAGCCAACATGGAGGAATCCGCTATGGCTACACCTTC. This chain connects TRBV3-1 (or the pseudogene TRBV3-2) to TRBJ1-2; D gene ambiguous. CDR1 is LGHDT, CDR2 YNNKEL, per germline (reference sequence). Trimming cost V 2 bases and J 4 bases, with 14 bases left between them. The CDR3 is 15 residues long.

CDR3 loop: CASSLTGQGYTF. As DNA, the CDR3 is TGTGCCAGCAGCTTGACAGGGCAGGGCTACACCTTC. The chain links TRBV7-2 to TRBJ1-2, with TRBD1 matching over 7 bases. Germline CDR1 reads SGHTA; CDR2 reads FQGNSA. There are 12 residues in the CDR3. V trimming: 3 bases; J trimming: 8 bases; junction bases outside the gene matches: 3.

This chain's CDR3 is CASSEPGEEKLFF. The CDR3 DNA is TGTGCCAGCAGTGAACCGGGGGAGGAAAAACTGTTTTTT. The chain has TRBV25-1 and TRBJ1-4; D is possibly TRBD1 (5 bases). The CDR3 has 13 residues. Looked up from germline, CDR1 is MGHDK and CDR2 is SYGVNS. Between the trimmed V and J ends, which lost 2 bases and 8 bases, there was a span of 9 bases.

This clone was found a few times. The rearrangement uses TRBV28 and TRBJ2-2; D is perhaps TRBD2 (7 bases). The germline V gene has CDR1 MDHEN and CDR2 SYDVKM. This CDR3 is 15 amino acids long. In nucleotides, the CDR3 is TGTGGGAGCTGGGGGGGCTTGTCGTACACCGGGGAGCTGTTTTTT. Amino acid sequence: CGSWGGLSYTGELFF.

The genes are TRBV19 and TRBJ1-1; D is uncertain. Germline V CDR1 and CDR2: LNHDA, SQIVND (reference sequence). This CDR3 spans 15 amino acids. Trimming cost V 0 bases and J 5 bases, with 13 bases left between them. The CDR3 loop reads CASSIETIRGTEAFF. CDR3 sequence (DNA): TGTGCCAGTAGTATAGAAACGATACGAGGGACTGAAGCTTTCTTT. Looking up the rest from reference TRBV19 and TRBJ1-1 gives the full variable domain: DGGITQSPKYLFRKEGQNVTLSCEQNLNHDAMYWYRQDPGQGLRLIYYSQIVNDFQKGDIAEGYSVSREKKESFPLTVTSAQKNPTAFYLCASSIETIRGTEAFFGQGTRLTVV.

This clone was recorded a few times. The chain employs TRBV4-1 and TRBJ1-6; tentatively, D is TRBD1 (5 bases). V shed 3 bases and J shed 9 bases, with 21 bases lying between them. Germline assignment: CDR1 MGHRA and CDR2 YSYEKL. CDR3 length: 17 residues. The CDR3 sequence: CASSHLHPTVQGSPLHF. CDR3 nucleotides: TGCGCCAGCAGCCATCTCCACCCGACAGTCCAGGGTTCACCCCTCCACTTT.

This clone was detected only once. The V call is TRBV7-2, the J call TRBJ1-3; 7 bases agree with TRBD1. The CDR3 sequence is 17 residues long. The germline CDR1 and CDR2 sequences are SGHTA and FQGNSA. V shed 2 bases and J 2 bases; nucleotides not matched to a gene: 9. The chain's CDR3 is CASSLRQGVFPGNTIYF. The CDR3 DNA is TGTGCCAGCAGCTTACGGCAGGGGGTCTTCCCTGGAAACACCATATATTTT. Full variable domain (remainder filled in from reference TRBV7-2 and TRBJ1-3): GAGVSQSPSNKVTEKGKDVELRCDPISGHTALYWYRQSLGQGLEFLIYFQGNSAPDKSGLPSDRFSAERTGGSVSTLTIQRTQQEDSAVYLCASSLRQGVFPGNTIYFGEGSWLTVV.

J is TRBJ1-2 and V is TRBV6-5; TRBD1 might be the D (5 bases). CDR1 MNHEY and CDR2 SVGAGI come from the germline V gene. Between the trimmed V and J ends, which lost 5 bases and 4 bases, there was a span of 11 bases. CDR3 size: 13 residues. CDR3 sequence (DNA): TGTGCCAGCAGTCAGGGATTGGGCTATGGCTACACCTTC. It codes for CASSQGLGYGYTF.

The gene calls are TRBV25-1 and TRBJ2-5; no definite D call. This CDR3 spans 14 amino acids. Trimming pared 3 bases from V and 4 bases from J, leaving 12 bases between. Germline CDR1 reads MGHDK; CDR2 reads SYGVNS. The CDR3 spells CASSDPSVGETQYF. CDR3 sequence (DNA): TGTGCCAGCAGTGATCCCAGCGTAGGAGAGACCCAGTACTTC.

The J gene is TRBJ2-5, the V gene TRBV4-1, with 7 bases lining up with TRBD1. The CDR3 is 14 amino acids. The V gene's germline CDR1 is MGHRA and CDR2 YSYEKL. Trimming cost V 4 bases and J 4 bases; bases outside gene matches: 6. The CDR3 sequence: CASSPDRDTETQYF. Here the CDR3 DNA reads TGCGCCAGCAGCCCCGACAGGGATACAGAGACCCAGTACTTC.

V usage is TRBV25-1 and J usage is TRBJ2-1; D is uncertain. From germline, CDR1 is MGHDK and CDR2 SYGVNS. The CDR3 has 14 amino acids. V lost 3 bases to trimming and J lost 6 bases, with 12 bases between them. The CDR3 DNA reads as TGTGCCAGCAGTGACCCGGGTGTTGTCAATGAGCAGTTCTTC. This codes for CASSDPGVVNEQFF.